This T cell receptor (beta chain) was observed in a study of blood T cell repertoires in COVID-19. Sequenced by immunoSEQ multiplex PCR; TCRdb stores in-frame clones only, minus some. The sample lists some 260,000 clones, around 90% occurring once. With 8 bases clipped from V and 2 bases from J, the junction kept 13 bases outside the gene matches. The germline V gene has CDR1 PRHDT and CDR2 FYEKMQ (reference sequence). The CDR3 is 16 amino acids. The clonotype was recovered from a woman in her 30s with acute or convalescent COVID-19. Sequenced: peripheral blood. This chain connects TRBV13 to TRBJ2-3; 7 positions agree with TRBD2. CDR3 loop: CASVKGLAAITDTQYF. In nucleotides, the CDR3 is TGTGCCAGCGTCAAAGGGCTAGCGGCTATCACAGATACGCAGTATTTT. Full variable domain (remainder filled in from reference TRBV13 and TRBJ2-3): AAGVIQSPRHLIKEKRETATLKCYPIPRHDTVYWYQQGPGQDPQFLISFYEKMQSDKGSIPDRFSAQQFSDYHSELNMSSLELGDSALYFCASVKGLAAITDTQYFGPGTRLTVL.